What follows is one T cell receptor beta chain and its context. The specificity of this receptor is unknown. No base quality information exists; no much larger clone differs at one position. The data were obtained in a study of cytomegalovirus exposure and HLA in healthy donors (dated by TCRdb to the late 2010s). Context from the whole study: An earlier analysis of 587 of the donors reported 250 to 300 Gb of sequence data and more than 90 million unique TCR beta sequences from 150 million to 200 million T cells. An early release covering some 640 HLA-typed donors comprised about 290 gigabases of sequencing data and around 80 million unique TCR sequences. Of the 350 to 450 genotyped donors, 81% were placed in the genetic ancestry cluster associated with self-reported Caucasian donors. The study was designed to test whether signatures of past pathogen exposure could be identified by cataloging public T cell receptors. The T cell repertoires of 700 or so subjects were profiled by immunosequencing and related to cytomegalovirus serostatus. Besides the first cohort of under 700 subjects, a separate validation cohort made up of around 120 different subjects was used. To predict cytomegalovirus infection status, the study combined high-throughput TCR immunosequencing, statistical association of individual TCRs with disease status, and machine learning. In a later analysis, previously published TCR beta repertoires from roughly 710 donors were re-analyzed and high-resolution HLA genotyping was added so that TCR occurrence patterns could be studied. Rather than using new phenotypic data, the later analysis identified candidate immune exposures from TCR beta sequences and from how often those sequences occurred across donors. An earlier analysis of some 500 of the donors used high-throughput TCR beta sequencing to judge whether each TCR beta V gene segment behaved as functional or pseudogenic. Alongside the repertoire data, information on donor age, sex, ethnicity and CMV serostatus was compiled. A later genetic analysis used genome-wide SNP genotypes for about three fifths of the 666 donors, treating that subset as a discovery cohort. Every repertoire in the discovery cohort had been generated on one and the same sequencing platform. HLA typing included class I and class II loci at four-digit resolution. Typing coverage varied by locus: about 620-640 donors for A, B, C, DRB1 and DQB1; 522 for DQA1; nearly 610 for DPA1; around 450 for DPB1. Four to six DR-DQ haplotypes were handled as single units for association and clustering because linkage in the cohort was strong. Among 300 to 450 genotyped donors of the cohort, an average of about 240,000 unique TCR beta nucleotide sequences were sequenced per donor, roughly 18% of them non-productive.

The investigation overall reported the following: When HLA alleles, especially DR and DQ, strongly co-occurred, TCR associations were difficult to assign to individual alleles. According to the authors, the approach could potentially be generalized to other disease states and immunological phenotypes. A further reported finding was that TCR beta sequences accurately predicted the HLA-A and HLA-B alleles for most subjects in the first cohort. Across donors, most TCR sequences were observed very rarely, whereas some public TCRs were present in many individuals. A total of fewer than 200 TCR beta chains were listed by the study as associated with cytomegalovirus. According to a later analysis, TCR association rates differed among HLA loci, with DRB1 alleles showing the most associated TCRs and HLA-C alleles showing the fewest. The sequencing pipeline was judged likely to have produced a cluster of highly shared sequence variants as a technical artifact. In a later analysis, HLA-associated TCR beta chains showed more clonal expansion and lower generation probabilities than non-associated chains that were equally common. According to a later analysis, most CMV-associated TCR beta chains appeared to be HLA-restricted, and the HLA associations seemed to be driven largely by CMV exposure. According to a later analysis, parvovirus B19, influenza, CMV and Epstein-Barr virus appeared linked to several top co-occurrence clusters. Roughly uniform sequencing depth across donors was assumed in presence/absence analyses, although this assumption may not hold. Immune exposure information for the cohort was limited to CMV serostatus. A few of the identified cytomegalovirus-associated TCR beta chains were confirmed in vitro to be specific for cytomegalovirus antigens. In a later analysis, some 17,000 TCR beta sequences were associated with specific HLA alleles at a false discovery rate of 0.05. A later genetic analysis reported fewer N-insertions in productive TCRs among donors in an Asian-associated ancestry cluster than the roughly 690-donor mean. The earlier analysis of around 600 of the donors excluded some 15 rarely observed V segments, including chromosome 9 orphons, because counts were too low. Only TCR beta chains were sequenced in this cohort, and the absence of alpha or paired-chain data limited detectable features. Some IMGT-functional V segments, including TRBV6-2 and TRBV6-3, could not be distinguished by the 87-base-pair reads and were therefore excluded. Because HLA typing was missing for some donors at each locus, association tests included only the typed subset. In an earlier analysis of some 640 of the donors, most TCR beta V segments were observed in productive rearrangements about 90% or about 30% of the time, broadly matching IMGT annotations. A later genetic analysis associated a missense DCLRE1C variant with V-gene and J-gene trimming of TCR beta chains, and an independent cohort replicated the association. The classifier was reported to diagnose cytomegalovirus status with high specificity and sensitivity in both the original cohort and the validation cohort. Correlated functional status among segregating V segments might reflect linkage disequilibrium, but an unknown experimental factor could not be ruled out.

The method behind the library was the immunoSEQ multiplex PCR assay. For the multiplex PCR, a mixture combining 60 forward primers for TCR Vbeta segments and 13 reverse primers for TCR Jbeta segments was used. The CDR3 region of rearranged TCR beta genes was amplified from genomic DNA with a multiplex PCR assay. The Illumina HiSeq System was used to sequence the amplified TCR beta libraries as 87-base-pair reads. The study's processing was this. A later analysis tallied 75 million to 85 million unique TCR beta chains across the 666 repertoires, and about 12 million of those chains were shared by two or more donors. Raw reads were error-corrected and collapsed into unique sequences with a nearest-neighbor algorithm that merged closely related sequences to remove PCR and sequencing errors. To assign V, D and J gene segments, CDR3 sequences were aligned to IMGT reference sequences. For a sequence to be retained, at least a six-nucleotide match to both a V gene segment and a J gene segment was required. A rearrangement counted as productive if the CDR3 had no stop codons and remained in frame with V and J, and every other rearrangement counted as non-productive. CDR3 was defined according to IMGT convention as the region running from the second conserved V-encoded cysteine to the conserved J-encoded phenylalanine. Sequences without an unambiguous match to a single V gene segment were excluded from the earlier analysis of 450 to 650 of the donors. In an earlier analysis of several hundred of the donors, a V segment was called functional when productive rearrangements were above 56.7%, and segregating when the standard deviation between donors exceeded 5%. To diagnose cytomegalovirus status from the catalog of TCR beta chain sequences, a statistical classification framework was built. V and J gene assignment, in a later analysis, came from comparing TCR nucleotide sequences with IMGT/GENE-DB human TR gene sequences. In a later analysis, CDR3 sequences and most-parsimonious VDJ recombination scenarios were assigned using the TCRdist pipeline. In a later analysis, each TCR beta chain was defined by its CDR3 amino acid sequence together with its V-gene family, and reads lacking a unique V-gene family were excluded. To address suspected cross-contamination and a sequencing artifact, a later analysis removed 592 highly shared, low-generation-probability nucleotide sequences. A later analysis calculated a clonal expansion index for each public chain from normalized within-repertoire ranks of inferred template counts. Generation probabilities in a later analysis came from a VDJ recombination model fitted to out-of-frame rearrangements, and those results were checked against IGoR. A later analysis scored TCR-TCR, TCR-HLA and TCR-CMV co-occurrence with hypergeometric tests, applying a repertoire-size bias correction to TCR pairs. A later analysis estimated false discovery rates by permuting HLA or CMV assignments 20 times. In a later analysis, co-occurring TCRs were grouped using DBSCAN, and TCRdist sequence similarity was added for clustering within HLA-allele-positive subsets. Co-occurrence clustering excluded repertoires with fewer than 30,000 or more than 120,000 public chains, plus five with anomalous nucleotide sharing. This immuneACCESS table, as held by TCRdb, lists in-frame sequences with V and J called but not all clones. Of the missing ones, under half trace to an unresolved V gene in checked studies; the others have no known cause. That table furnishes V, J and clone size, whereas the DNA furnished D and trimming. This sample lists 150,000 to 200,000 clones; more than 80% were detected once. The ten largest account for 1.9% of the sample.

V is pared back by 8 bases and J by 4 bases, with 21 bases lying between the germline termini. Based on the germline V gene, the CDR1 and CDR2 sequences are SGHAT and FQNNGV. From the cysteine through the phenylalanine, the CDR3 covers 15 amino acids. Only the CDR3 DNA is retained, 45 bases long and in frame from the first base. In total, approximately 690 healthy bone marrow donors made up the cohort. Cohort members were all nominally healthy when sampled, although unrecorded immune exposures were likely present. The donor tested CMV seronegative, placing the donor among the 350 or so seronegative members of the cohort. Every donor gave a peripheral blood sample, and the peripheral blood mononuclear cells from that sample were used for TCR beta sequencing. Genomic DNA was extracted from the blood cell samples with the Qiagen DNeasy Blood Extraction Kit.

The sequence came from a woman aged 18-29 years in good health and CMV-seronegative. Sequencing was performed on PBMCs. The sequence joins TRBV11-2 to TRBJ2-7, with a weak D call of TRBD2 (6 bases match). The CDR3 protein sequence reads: CASAEKGLDTYEQYF. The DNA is TGTGCCAGCGCCGAGAAGGGACTTGACACTTACGAGCAGTACTTC.